Shown below are 3 T cell receptor beta chains from a single sample sequenced in a study of blood T cells in healthy people across ages. The second PCR ran about 6 to 12 cycles with a sample-barcoded 5' primer and J-beta primers. From the 5' RACE reads, TCRdb called clonotypes with MiXCR, one entry per CDR3 protein. Among about 1 million distinct CDR3 sequences, under 45% were seen once, and the ten largest hold under 20%. Sequencing was carried out using blood. The receptor set was obtained from a woman in her fifties or sixties in good health.

The gene calls are TRBV7-9 and TRBJ2-3; no clear D gene. V gave up 4 bases and J gave up 2 bases, with 10 bases separating them. Germline V gene lookup returns CDR1 SEHNR and CDR2 FQNEAQ (reference sequence). This CDR3 has 14 residues. CDR3 region: CASSSKINTDTQYF. In nucleotides, the CDR3 is TGTGCCAGCAGCTCCAAGATAAACACAGATACGCAGTATTTT.

This clonotype occurred a few times. This chain's CDR3 is CASSSRRDSEGEQYF. The CDR3, as DNA: TGTGCCAGCAGTTCCCGCCGGGACTCCGAGGGAGAGCAGTACTTC. The V call is TRBV6-2 or TRBV6-3, the J call TRBJ2-7, with D possibly being TRBD2 (6 bases). CDR3 length equals 15 residues. V lost 4 bases to trimming and J lost 7 bases, with 20 bases between them. The germline gives CDR1 MNHEY, CDR2 SVGEGT.

The V and J genes are TRBV5-1 and TRBJ2-3; D gene ambiguous. Trimming shortened V by 1 base and J by 6 bases, and 12 bases separated the two germline ends. In germline, CDR1 is SGHRS, CDR2 YFSETQ. CDR3 length: 14 amino acids. As DNA, the CDR3 is TGCGCCAGCAGCTTGAACCTGTCACCCGATACGCAGTATTTT. Protein sequence: CASSLNLSPDTQYF.